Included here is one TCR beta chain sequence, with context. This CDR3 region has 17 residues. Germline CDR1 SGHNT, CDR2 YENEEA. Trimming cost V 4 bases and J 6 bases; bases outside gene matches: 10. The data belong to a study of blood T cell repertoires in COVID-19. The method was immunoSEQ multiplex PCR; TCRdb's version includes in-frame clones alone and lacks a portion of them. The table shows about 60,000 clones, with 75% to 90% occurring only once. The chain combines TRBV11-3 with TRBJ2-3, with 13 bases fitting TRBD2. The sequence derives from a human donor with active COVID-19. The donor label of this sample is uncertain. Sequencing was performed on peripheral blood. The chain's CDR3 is CASSSQSGTSGEDTQYF. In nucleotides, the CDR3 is TGTGCCAGCAGCTCTCAATCCGGGACTAGCGGGGAGGATACGCAGTATTTT.